Here is one T cell receptor (beta chain) with its context. Its antigen is not known. This record belongs to a study of graft-versus-host responses after intestinal transplantation. At the level of the study: All recipients were given anti-thymocyte globulin induction, and tacrolimus and steroids were then administered for 2 to 3 years.

Germline CDR1 reads MNHEY; CDR2 reads SVGAGI. V lost 8 bases, J lost 4 bases, and 4 bases stayed unmatched. The CDR3 runs 13 residues. Points from the study as a whole: Analysis identified GvH clones in recipient marrow, with some appearing first in ileum or blood.

Sequencing used immunoSEQ multiplex PCR; TCRdb keeps in-frame clones, though not all of them. The table lists 90,000 to 130,000 clones, 90% to 95% of them singletons. V and J are TRBV6-5 and TRBJ2-1; TRBD2 aligns across 8 bases. Sample: unstimulated CD8+ T cells sorted from spleen or lymph node cells, taken before intestinal transplant. The receptor was derived from a human donor who received an intestinal transplant. CDR3: CASAPSGYNEQFF. The CDR3 coding sequence is TGTGCCAGCGCCCCTAGCGGGTACAATGAGCAGTTCTTC.